This T cell receptor beta chain was obtained from a study of cytomegalovirus exposure and HLA in healthy donors. Study as a whole: A later analysis reported the 120 validation repertoires used the same platform as the 666 first-cohort repertoires. General study results and limits: Most TCR sequences proved rare, with some public TCRs found in many donors.

With regard to this clone: As yet, its antigen is unknown.

Assay used: immunoSEQ multiplex PCR; TCRdb lists only in-frame clones, some missing. The data contain a few hundred thousand clones, around 90% of them singletons. V was clipped by 4 bases and J by 3 bases; unmatched bases: 7. This CDR3 comprises 15 residues. Germline V gene data show CDR1 as SGHRS and CDR2 as YFSETQ. Sequencing used PBMCs. This receptor was obtained from a young woman in good health and CMV-seronegative. The V and J genes are TRBV5-1 and TRBJ2-4, with 7 bases identical to TRBD1. DNA of the CDR3: TGCGCCAGCAGCGCTGGGACAGTTGACAAAAACATTCAGTACTTC. Amino acids: CASSAGTVDKNIQYF.